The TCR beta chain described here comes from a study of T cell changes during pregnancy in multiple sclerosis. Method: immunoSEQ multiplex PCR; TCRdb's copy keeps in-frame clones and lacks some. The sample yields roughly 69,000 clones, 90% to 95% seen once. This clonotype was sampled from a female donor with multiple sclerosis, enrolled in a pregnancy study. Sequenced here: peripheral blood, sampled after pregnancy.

This chain's CDR3 is CASSLDTDYYEQYF. In DNA form, the CDR3 reads TGCGCCAGCAGCTTGGATACAGATTACTACGAGCAGTACTTC. This chain connects TRBV5-1 to TRBJ2-7, with D uncertain. The V gene lost 0 bases and the J gene lost 3 bases, with 10 bases spanning the gap. This CDR3 spans 14 amino acids. Germline CDR1 is SGHRS and CDR2 is YFSETQ.